These T cell receptor beta chains were read from a single sample in a study of blood T cells in healthy people across ages. TCRdb reanalysed the 5' RACE reads using MiXCR and keeps one entry per CDR3 protein. The sample shows hundreds of thousands of distinct CDR3 sequences, less than 40% of them seen only once. Sequencing was carried out using blood. These receptor sequences come from a woman of 80 years or more in good health. Each CDR3 is given with its conserved first and last residue. Each record gives: V gene, D gene, J gene, clone size, CDR3 protein, CDR3 DNA. The D gene is left open where the match is weak. The size field is filled for only some rows; it gives once, few, many or a size class.

>TRBV6-2/TRBV6-3|TRBD2|TRBJ2-3|NA
CASSSGTSGIRGDTQYF
TGTGCCAGCAGTTCCGGGACTAGCGGGATCAGAGGTGATACGCAGTATTTT
>TRBV24-1|NA|TRBJ2-7|many
CATSDSTSEQYF
TGTGCCACCAGTGATTCGACCTCCGAGCAGTACTTC
>TRBV4-2|TRBD2|TRBJ2-1|once
CASSQDSGGGSSYNEQFF
TGTGCCAGCAGCCAAGATAGCGGGGGGGGTAGCTCCTACAATGAGCAGTTCTTC
>TRBV3-1|NA|TRBJ1-2|many
CASSTRTGHYGYTF
TGTGCCAGCAGCACGCGGACGGGTCACTATGGCTACACCTTC
>TRBV15|TRBD1|TRBJ2-5|many
CATRQGQETQYF
TGTGCCACCCGACAGGGACAAGAGACCCAGTACTTC
>TRBV5-6|NA|TRBJ1-6|NA
CASSFRDGFNSPLHF
TGTGCCAGCAGCTTTAGGGACGGCTTTAATTCACCCCTCCACTTT
>TRBV20-1|NA|TRBJ1-2|many
CSARDAAGRDYGYTF
TGCAGTGCTAGAGATGCGGCAGGGAGGGACTATGGCTACACCTTC
>TRBV5-1|NA|TRBJ1-1|many
CASSLGYTEAFF
TGCGCCAGCAGCTTGGGGTACACTGAAGCTTTCTTT
>TRBV4-3|TRBD1|TRBJ1-1|few
CASRGPGTGGSTEAFF
TGCGCCAGCAGGGGGCCCGGGACAGGGGGGAGCACTGAAGCTTTCTTT
>TRBV7-9|NA|TRBJ2-1|NA
CASSPPHSRNEQFF
TGTGCCAGCAGCCCCCCGCACTCACGCAATGAGCAGTTCTTC
>TRBV10-3|NA|TRBJ1-2|many
CAISENSGGGVDGYTF
TGTGCCATCAGTGAAAATAGCGGCGGGGGAGTCGATGGCTACACCTTC
>TRBV29-1|NA|TRBJ2-7|NA
CSVEASSWENEQYF
TGCAGCGTTGAGGCGTCTAGTTGGGAGAATGAGCAGTACTTC
>TRBV7-6|NA|TRBJ2-7|many
CASSHTGTRAYEQYF
TGTGCCAGCAGCCACACCGGGACTCGAGCCTACGAGCAGTACTTC
>TRBV7-2|NA|TRBJ2-7|many
CASSLGEDGAADIYEQYF
TGTGCCAGCAGCTTAGGGGAGGACGGGGCGGCGGACATCTACGAGCAGTACTTC
>TRBV7-2|TRBD1|TRBJ2-5|many
CASRSRGRSQETQYF
TGTGCCAGCAGGTCTAGGGGGCGCTCCCAAGAGACCCAGTACTTC
>TRBV9|TRBD2|TRBJ2-1|many
CASSVVAGDNEQFF
TGTGCCAGCAGCGTCGTAGCGGGGGACAATGAGCAGTTCTTC
>TRBV7-2|NA|TRBJ1-1|NA
CASSGEDSLNTEAFF
TGTGCCAGCAGCGGTGAGGACAGTTTGAACACTGAAGCTTTCTTT
>TRBV7-8|NA|TRBJ2-6|many
CASSLTVSGANVLTF
TGTGCCAGCAGCTTAACTGTCTCTGGGGCCAACGTCCTGACTTTC
>TRBV10-3|NA|TRBJ2-1|NA
CAVSESVALVYNEQFF
TGCGCCGTCAGTGAGTCGGTGGCTTTAGTGTACAATGAGCAGTTCTTC
>TRBV7-3|TRBD2|TRBJ2-3|many
CASSVSGARTDTQYF
TGTGCCAGCAGCGTAAGCGGGGCCCGCACAGATACGCAGTATTTT
>TRBV20-1|TRBD1|TRBJ2-3|many
CSAIIGDSSTDTQYF
TGCAGTGCTATTATAGGGGACAGTTCCACAGATACGCAGTATTTT
>TRBV3-1|NA|TRBJ2-5|many
CASSQDLTEVETQYF
TGTGCCAGCAGCCAAGATCTTACAGAAGTGGAGACCCAGTACTTC
>TRBV20-1|NA|TRBJ1-5|NA
CSANTGSNQSQHF
TGCAGTGCGAATACAGGGAGCAATCAGTCCCAGCATTTT
>TRBV2|NA|TRBJ1-4|NA
CASLTTNEKLFF
TGTGCCAGCTTAACAACTAATGAAAAACTGTTTTTT
>TRBV7-2|TRBD1|TRBJ2-5|NA
CASSSGTVKETQYF
TGTGCCAGCAGCTCCGGGACAGTGAAAGAGACCCAGTACTTC